This T cell receptor beta chain emerged from a study of spatial heterogeneity in lung cancer. Overall study results and limits: Detection of ubiquitous tumor TCRs in blood was higher at resection than follow-up.

Regarding this clonotype: Its antigen is as yet unknown.

The germline V and J ends were trimmed by 8 bases and 7 bases, with 14 bases remaining between them. Per germline, CDR1 SGHAT and CDR2 FQNNGV. The CDR3 is made up of 13 amino acids. Sample time point: sample taken at primary tumor resection. Unsorted samples of tumor, nontumor lung or frozen PBMC had their whole RNA sequenced. Patients with untreated early-stage non-small cell lung cancer, numbering 55 to 80, were the donors. A unique molecular identifier was carried by every single TCR cDNA molecule. TCRdb re-called the 5' RACE reads through MiXCR, storing one row per CDR3 protein. The repertoire has 90,000 or so distinct CDR3 sequences, about 9.4% of them found once; the top ten carry 6.5% to 8.5%.

The clonotype comes from a male donor with early-stage non-small cell lung cancer. The sequenced sample was PBMCs, obtained at surgery. J is TRBJ1-4 and V is TRBV11-2; tentative D call: TRBD1 (5 bases). Here the CDR3 DNA reads TGTGCCAGCCGCAGGCCGGGGGGTGAAAAACTGTTTTTT. Its translation: CASRRPGGEKLFF.